Listed below are T cell receptor beta chains from one sample, sequenced in a study of blood T cell repertoires in COVID-19. Produced via immunoSEQ multiplex PCR; TCRdb's table is partial and in-frame only. The sample consists of 110,000 or so clones, around 85% of them appearing once. Sequences were obtained from peripheral blood. Source of these receptors: a human donor in a cohort sampled during active COVID-19. The CDR3 runs from the conserved cysteine through the conserved F or W. A D gene is named only where the DNA matches it firmly. Some rows mark clone size as missing; the rest say once, few, many or name a class of expanded clone.

clone_size,j_call,v_call,d_call,cdr3_aa,cdr3_nt
once,TRBJ1-1,TRBV6-5,NA,CASSYLRGDGTEAFF,TGTGCCAGCAGTTACCTCCGGGGGGACGGCACTGAAGCTTTCTTT
NA,TRBJ2-7,TRBV19,NA,CASSIGGRAYEQYF,TGTGCCAGTAGTATCGGAGGACGAGCCTACGAGCAGTACTTC
once,TRBJ2-3,TRBV7-6,TRBD1,CASSLGTGPFTDTQYF,TGTGCCAGCAGCTTAGGGACAGGGCCCTTCACAGATACGCAGTATTTT
NA,TRBJ2-5,TRBV6-6,NA,CASSRPGYQETQYF,TGTGCCAGCAGTCGGCCAGGGTACCAAGAGACCCAGTACTTC
few,TRBJ2-1,TRBV11-3,TRBD1,CASSLTGSNNEQFF,TGTGCCAGCAGCTTGACAGGGAGCAACAATGAGCAGTTCTTC
NA,TRBJ2-7,TRBV11-2,TRBD1,CASSSGQGLYEQYF,TGTGCCAGCAGCTCGGGACAGGGACTCTACGAGCAGTACTTC
NA,TRBJ1-1,TRBV29-1,NA,CSVEPAGTTEAFF,TGCAGCGTTGAACCCGCAGGGACTACTGAAGCTTTCTTT
NA,TRBJ2-1,TRBV10-3,TRBD2,CAIKTPGLAGGRDHNEQFF,TGTGCCATCAAGACACCTGGACTAGCGGGGGGTCGAGACCACAATGAGCAGTTCTTC
NA,TRBJ2-1,TRBV7-2,TRBD2,CASSESGGSYNEQFF,TGTGCCAGCAGCGAAAGCGGGGGGTCCTACAATGAGCAGTTCTTC
NA,TRBJ1-2,TRBV28,NA,CASSWGGERNYGYTF,TGTGCCAGCAGTTGGGGGGGTGAGCGTAACTATGGCTACACCTTC
NA,TRBJ1-5,TRBV21-1,NA,CASSNCDRGLGQPQHF,TGTGCCAGCAGCAACTGTGACAGGGGGCTGGGGCAGCCCCAGCATTTT
NA,TRBJ1-1,TRBV6-1,NA,CASSEWGENTEAFF,TGTGCCAGCAGTGAATGGGGGGAGAACACTGAAGCTTTCTTT
NA,TRBJ1-6,TRBV19,NA,CASSITWQGRYSPLHF,TGTGCCAGTAGTATTACGTGGCAGGGTCGTTATTCACCCCTCCACTTT
NA,TRBJ1-3,TRBV19,NA,CASEQVLSGNTIYF,TGTGCCAGTGAACAGGTTTTGTCTGGAAACACCATATATTTT
NA,TRBJ1-6,TRBV7-3,NA,CASSSEASLKSPLHF,TGTGCCAGCAGCTCCGAGGCCTCATTAAAATCACCCCTCCACTTT
few,TRBJ1-5,TRBV19,NA,CASSIAGDQPQHF,TGTGCCAGTAGTATCGCCGGGGATCAGCCCCAGCATTTT
NA,TRBJ2-6,TRBV5-6,NA,CASSLPWLSSGANVLTF,TGTGCCAGCAGCTTACCTTGGTTGAGCTCTGGGGCCAACGTCCTGACTTTC
NA,TRBJ1-3,TRBV9,NA,CASSVGVGGNTIYF,TGTGCCAGCAGCGTCGGGGTAGGCGGAAACACCATATATTTT
NA,TRBJ2-3,TRBV6-6,TRBD2,CASSYQWGGEYF,TGTGCCAGCAGTTACCAGTGGGGGGGGGAGTATTTT
NA,TRBJ2-2,TRBV10-3,NA,CAIGDMGDTGELFF,TGTGCCATCGGGGACATGGGGGACACCGGGGAGCTGTTTTTT
NA,TRBJ1-1,TRBV3-1/TRBV3-2,NA,CASSRGERTEAFF,TGTGCCAGCAGCCGGGGGGAGAGGACTGAAGCTTTCTTT
NA,TRBJ1-1,TRBV29-1,NA,CSVEVSGLNTEAFF,TGCAGCGTTGAAGTTTCCGGTTTGAACACTGAAGCTTTCTTT
NA,TRBJ2-1,TRBV7-8,NA,CASISGHNEQFF,TGTGCCAGCATTTCAGGCCACAATGAGCAGTTCTTC
NA,TRBJ1-6,TRBV19,TRBD1,CASSILSTGRNSPLHF,TGTGCCAGTAGTATCCTCTCGACAGGGAGGAATTCACCCCTCCACTTT
NA,TRBJ1-1,TRBV9,TRBD1,CASSVRGGAGTEAFF,TGTGCCAGCAGCGTCCGAGGGGGCGCGGGGACTGAAGCTTTCTTT
NA,TRBJ1-1,TRBV7-3,TRBD1,CASSLQGELEAFF,TGTGCCAGCAGCTTACAGGGGGAGCTAGAAGCTTTCTTT
NA,TRBJ2-5,TRBV7-9,TRBD1,CASKDRAKETQYF,TGTGCCAGCAAGGACAGGGCAAAAGAGACCCAGTACTTC
NA,TRBJ1-2,TRBV7-2,NA,CASSPLGQIYGYTF,TGTGCCAGCAGCCCTCTAGGACAGATCTATGGCTACACCTTC
NA,TRBJ1-2,TRBV28,NA,CASSLYQGNYGYTF,TGTGCCAGCAGCTTATACCAGGGTAACTATGGCTACACCTTC
NA,TRBJ2-3,TRBV25-1,TRBD2,CASSKRTSGMTDTQYF,TGTGCCAGCAGTAAGCGGACTAGCGGGATGACAGATACGCAGTATTTT
NA,TRBJ1-5,TRBV11-2,TRBD1,CASSETGGNFQPQHF,TGTGCCAGCAGCGAAACAGGGGGCAATTTTCAGCCCCAGCATTTT
NA,TRBJ1-2,TRBV6-5,NA,CASVGGEGYGYTF,TGTGCCAGCGTAGGGGGAGAGGGCTATGGCTACACCTTC
NA,TRBJ2-5,TRBV6-6,TRBD1,CASSTNGQGRETQYF,TGTGCCAGCAGTACCAATGGACAGGGGAGGGAGACCCAGTACTTC